The source of this T cell receptor (beta chain) is a study of shared clonotypes between healthy human individuals. Notes on the study in general: Generation probabilities were higher for clonotypes shared across all four sorted-subset donors than for unshared ones.

Germline lookup yields CDR1 SGHTA and CDR2 FQGNSA. Trimming shortened V by 1 base and J by 0 bases, and 10 bases separated the two germline ends. This CDR3 has 15 residues. Some clones are missing from TCRdb's copy, which holds only in-frame ones; the method was immunoSEQ multiplex PCR. The repertoire holds hundreds of thousands of clones, with around 67% as singletons. Notes on this clone: No antigen is known for it.

The genes are TRBV7-2 and TRBJ2-7; unclear D gene. The specimen sequenced was memory CD4+ T cells sorted from blood. The subset is: CD45RA-negative fraction. This TCR was sampled from a woman aged 25 to 45 in good health. The CDR3 nucleotides read TGTGCCAGCAGCTTAGGCCCAACTGGCTCCTACGAGCAGTACTTC. Protein sequence: CASSLGPTGSYEQYF.